The sequence of this T cell receptor beta chain was determined in a study of blood T cell repertoires in COVID-19. This clone was picked up one time. CDR3 length: 16 residues. Germline lookup yields CDR1 KGHDR and CDR2 SFDVKD. Trimming removed 2 bases at V and 1 base at J, with 13 bases between. The protocol was immunoSEQ multiplex PCR, while the TCRdb copy is restricted to in-frame clones and leaves out a portion. Seen here are about 120,000 clones, about 85% observed once, and the top ten hold 3% to 4%. The rearrangement uses TRBV24-1 and TRBJ2-5; tentatively, D is TRBD1 (6 bases). The sequenced sample was peripheral blood. This TCR came from a man aged 55-75 years with acute or convalescent COVID-19. The CDR3, as DNA: TGTGCCACCAGTGATTGGGGAAGAGGGGGCCAAGAGACCCAGTACTTC. Translation: CATSDWGRGGQETQYF.